This TCR beta chain was identified during a study of identical twins. Study conclusions and caveats: Beta clonotypes that were abundant in cord blood contained fewer insertions, a pattern absent from memory repertoires. Rather than following the same donors, the conclusions depended on cross-sectional statistical analysis.

Template switching introduced a universal primer site, and the cDNA bore unique molecular identifiers. TCRdb independently ran MiXCR on the 5' RACE reads; one entry per CDR3 protein. The data hold around 510,000 distinct CDR3 sequences, with roughly 13% observed a single time. Note on this clonotype: Its antigen remains unknown.

V was clipped by 1 base and J by 8 bases, with 12 bases between them. CDR3 length equals 14 residues. Germline V CDR1 and CDR2: SGHTA, FQGNSA. Separately, the same data were catalogued under a study of yellow fever vaccine responses in identical twins.

The rearrangement joins TRBV7-2 to TRBJ1-3; D is unclear. Sequencing was performed on CD4+ T cells sorted from blood. The TCR comes from a woman in her late teens or twenties in good health. The CDR3 DNA sequence: TGTGCCAGCAGCTTAGTCCCAGGAAGGGACACCATATATTTT. Translation: CASSLVPGRDTIYF.